These 14 T cell receptor beta chains share one sample of origin, sequenced in a study of long-term antiretroviral therapy in people with HIV. The libraries were made with immunoSEQ v3.0 at survey level. Method: immunoSEQ multiplex PCR; TCRdb's copy keeps in-frame clones and lacks some. The sample shows tens of thousands of clones, 87% of them seen only once. Sequencing used unsorted PBMCs, obtained 1.1 years after starting antiretroviral therapy. These TCRs come from a young man with HIV.

The rearrangement joins TRBV2 to TRBJ1-3, with D perhaps TRBD1 (6 bases). The CDR3 has 15 amino acids. Trimming took 6 bases from V and 0 from J, leaving 12 bases between them. Germline CDR1 is SNHLY and CDR2 is FYNNEI. CDR3 nucleotide sequence: TGTGCCAGCAGCCCAGACAGGAACTCTGGAAACACCATATATTTT. Its protein product is CASSPDRNSGNTIYF. Filled out from reference TRBV2 and TRBJ1-3, the complete variable domain reads EPEVTQTPSHQVTQMGQEVILRCVPISNHLYFYWYRQILGQKVEFLVSFYNNEISEKSEIFDDQFSVERPDGSNFTLKIRSTKLEDSAMYFCASSPDRNSGNTIYFGEGSWLTVV.

This chain links TRBV9 with TRBJ1-1, with a possible D match to TRBD1 (6 bases). Per germline, CDR1 SGDLS and CDR2 YYNGEE. The ends were cut back, 4 bases at V and 3 bases at J, with 10 bases in the middle. The CDR3 length is 13 residues. The CDR3 nucleotides read TGTGCCAGCAGCCATTACAGGGACACTGAAGCTTTCTTT. It specifies CASSHYRDTEAFF.

The rearrangement joins TRBV18 to TRBJ2-1; TRBD2 aligns across 8 bases. Germline V gene data show CDR1 as KGHSH and CDR2 as LQKENI. The CDR3 runs to 12 residues. Trimming at V came to 4 bases and at J to 12 bases, leaving 5 bases not matched to a gene. In DNA form, the CDR3 reads TGTGCCAGCTCACTACAGCGGGAGTTGCAGTTCTTC. This encodes CASSLQRELQFF.

This clone was found once. This rearrangement joins TRBV10-1 to TRBJ1-5; 10 bases match TRBD1. V shed 6 bases, J shed 0 bases, and the junction held 23 bases outside the gene matches. The CDR3 has 22 residues. Germline V gene data show CDR1 as WNHNN and CDR2 as SYGVQD (reference sequence). The CDR3 DNA reads as TGCGCCAGCAGGAGCTCGGGACAGGGGATCGGTAGAAAGGTGCTTAGCAATCAGCCCCAGCATTTT. Translation gives CASRSSGQGIGRKVLSNQPQHF.

This chain joins TRBV19 and TRBJ2-1, with 8 bases matching TRBD1. Germline values: CDR1 LNHDA, CDR2 SQIVND (reference sequence). After removal of 5 bases from V and 8 bases from J, the junction contained 2 bases not matched to a gene. The CDR3 is 12 amino acids. For the CDR3, the DNA is TGTGCCAGTAGTGCGACAGGGGATGAGCAGTTCTTC. It is translated as CASSATGDEQFF.

This clone was seen just once. The chain joins TRBV28 to TRBJ2-7, with TRBD1 as a possible D gene (6 bases). There are 13 residues in the CDR3. In germline, CDR1 is MDHEN, CDR2 SYDVKM. Trimming took 5 bases from V and 2 from J, leaving 10 bases between them. The CDR3 spells CASSGGHAYEQYF. The CDR3 bases are TGTGCCAGCAGTGGGGGACATGCCTACGAGCAGTACTTC.

J is TRBJ2-1 and V is TRBV7-2; TRBD2 aligns across 7 bases. Trimming took 1 base from V and 4 from J; bases not matched to a gene: 1. The CDR3 length is 14 residues. Germline lookup yields CDR1 SGHTA and CDR2 FQGNSA. CDR3 sequence (DNA): TGTGCCAGCAGCTTAGTGGGAGGGTACAATGAGCAGTTCTTC. This gives the protein CASSLVGGYNEQFF.

This sequence joins TRBV18 and TRBJ1-3; D unclear. Trimming removed 8 bases from V and 3 bases from J, with 11 bases in between. The CDR3 extends over 13 amino acids. CDR1 and CDR2 (germline): KGHSH, LQKENI. The CDR3 bases are TGTGCCAGCCTAGGCCCAGATGGAAACACCATATATTTT. Its translation: CASLGPDGNTIYF.

This clone was recorded a few times. The chain links TRBV4-1 to TRBJ2-1; D may be TRBD1 (8 bases). Trimming pared 4 bases from V and 3 bases from J, leaving 16 bases between. From germline, CDR1 is MGHRA and CDR2 YSYEKL. This CDR3 contains 16 residues. In DNA form, the CDR3 reads TGCGCCAGCAGCCCCCTGGACAGGGAGGGCTACAATGAGCAGTTCTTC. As protein: CASSPLDREGYNEQFF.

CDR3 in DNA: TGTGCCAGCAGCTTGGGCTCGGAGTGGCTGTTTTTT. It yields the protein CASSLGSEWLFF. The chain recombines TRBV5-4 with TRBJ2-2, with no clear D. CDR1 is SGHNT and CDR2 is YYREEE in the germline V gene (reference sequence). The V end lost 0 bases, the J end lost 13 bases, and 10 bases lay between the germline ends. This CDR3 is built from 12 residues.

The chain uses TRBV28 and TRBJ2-3; TRBD1 aligns across 8 bases. Germline CDR1 and CDR2: MDHEN and SYDVKM. V shed 5 bases and J 7 bases; nucleotides not matched to a gene: 14. The CDR3 covers 16 residues. CDR3 coding DNA: TGTGCCAGCAGTACACAGGACAGGGTGGGGATAAATACGCAGTATTTT. Its protein product is CASSTQDRVGINTQYF.

The V call is TRBV2, the J call TRBJ2-6; the match to TRBD2 covers 9 bases. There are 16 residues in the CDR3. The V and J ends lost 8 bases and 0 bases, in that order; junction bases with no gene match: 5. The germline CDR1 and CDR2 sequences are SNHLY and FYNNEI. The DNA for the CDR3 is TGTGCCAGCGCGCGGGAGGGGGGCTCTGGGGCCAACGTCCTGACTTTC. Translation gives CASAREGGSGANVLTF.

A few counts support this clone. The J gene is TRBJ1-2, the V gene TRBV19, with 8 positions matching TRBD1. The CDR3 loop spans 12 amino acids. V dropped 8 bases and J dropped 8; count of bases not matched to a gene: 7. Germline V gene sequence: CDR1 LNHDA, CDR2 SQIVND (reference sequence). Written as DNA, the CDR3 is TGTGCCAGTGCTGGACAGGGCGGAGGCTACACCTTC. It encodes CASAGQGGGYTF. Drawing the rest from reference TRBV19 and TRBJ1-2, the complete variable domain is DGGITQSPKYLFRKEGQNVTLSCEQNLNHDAMYWYRQDPGQGLRLIYYSQIVNDFQKGDIAEGYSVSREKKESFPLTVTSAQKNPTAFYLCASAGQGGGYTFGSGTRLTVV.

The chain uses TRBV7-3 and TRBJ2-2; D gene ambiguous. CDR3 length equals 12 residues. Germline values: CDR1 SGHTA, CDR2 FQGTGA. Trimming took off 2 bases at V and 4 bases at J, with 2 bases between the two ends. The CDR3 region has the DNA TGTGCCAGCAGCTTACCCACCGGGGAGCTGTTTTTT. It translates to CASSLPTGELFF.